This TCR beta chain emerged from a study of blood T cell repertoires in COVID-19. Looking at the study overall: Donors in the United States, Italy and Spain gave samples during acute or convalescent COVID-19. T cells, B-cell-depleted T cells, or PBMCs supplied cDNA or gDNA.

Participants had their cohort set by participant-reported clinical history. The method was immunoSEQ multiplex PCR; TCRdb's version includes in-frame clones alone and lacks a portion of them. The repertoire includes roughly 290,000 clones, roughly 85% of them detected once, and around 2.2% sits in the top ten. The junction had 6 bases not matched to a gene; V was cut back by 1 base and J by 5 bases. Germline V gene lookup returns CDR1 SGHTA and CDR2 FQGNSA. This CDR3 is built from 16 residues. Sequencing was carried out using PBMCs or T cells enriched from blood (not recorded which). The receptor's source is a man aged 25-45 years who had recovered from COVID-19. The J gene is TRBJ1-2, the V gene TRBV7-2; TRBD1 agrees at 11 bases. DNA of the CDR3: TGTGCCAGCAGCTTAGTCCTAGGGACAGGGGGTTATGGCTACACCTTC. Its translation is CASSLVLGTGGYGYTF.